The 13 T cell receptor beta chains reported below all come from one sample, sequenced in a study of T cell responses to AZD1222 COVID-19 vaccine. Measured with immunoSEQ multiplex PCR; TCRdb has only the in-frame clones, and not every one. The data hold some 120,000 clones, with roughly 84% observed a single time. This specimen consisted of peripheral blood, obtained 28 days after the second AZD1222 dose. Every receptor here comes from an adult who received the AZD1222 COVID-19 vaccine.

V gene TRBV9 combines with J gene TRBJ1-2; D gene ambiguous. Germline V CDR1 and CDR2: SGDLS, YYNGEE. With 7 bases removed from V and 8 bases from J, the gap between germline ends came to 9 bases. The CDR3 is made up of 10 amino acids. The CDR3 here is CASEGWGYTF. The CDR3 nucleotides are TGTGCCAGCGAGGGCTGGGGCTACACCTTC.

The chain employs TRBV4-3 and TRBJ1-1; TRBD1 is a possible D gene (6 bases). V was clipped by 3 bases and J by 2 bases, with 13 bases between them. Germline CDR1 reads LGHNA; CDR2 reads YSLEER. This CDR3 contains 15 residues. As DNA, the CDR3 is TGCGCCAGCAGCCAGGGGGGGGCGCTTAACACTGAAGCTTTCTTT. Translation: CASSQGGALNTEAFF.

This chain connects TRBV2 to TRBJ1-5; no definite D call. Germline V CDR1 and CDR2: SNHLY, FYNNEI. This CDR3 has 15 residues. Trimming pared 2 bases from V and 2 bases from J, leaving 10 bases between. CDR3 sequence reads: CASSERRGGNQPQHF. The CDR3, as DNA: TGTGCCAGCAGTGAAAGGCGCGGGGGCAATCAGCCCCAGCATTTT.

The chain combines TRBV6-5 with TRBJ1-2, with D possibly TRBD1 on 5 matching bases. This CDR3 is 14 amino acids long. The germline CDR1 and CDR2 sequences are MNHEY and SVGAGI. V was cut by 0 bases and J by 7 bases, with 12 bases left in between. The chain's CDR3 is CASSYSGESSGYTF. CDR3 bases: TGTGCCAGCAGTTACTCGGGGGAGAGCTCTGGCTACACCTTC.

The CDR3 protein is CASSATGGVWYNEQFF. As DNA, the CDR3 is TGTGCCAGCAGCGCTACAGGGGGGGTTTGGTACAATGAGCAGTTCTTC. V is TRBV14 and J is TRBJ2-1, with D maybe TRBD1 (8 bases). Between the trimmed V and J ends, which lost 5 bases and 4 bases, there was a span of 18 bases. This CDR3 region has 16 residues. Looked up from germline, CDR1 is SGHDN and CDR2 is FVKESK.

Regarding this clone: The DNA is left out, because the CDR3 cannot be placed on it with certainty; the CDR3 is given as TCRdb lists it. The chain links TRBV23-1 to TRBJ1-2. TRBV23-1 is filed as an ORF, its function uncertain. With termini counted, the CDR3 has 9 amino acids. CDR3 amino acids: CASVGGGTF.

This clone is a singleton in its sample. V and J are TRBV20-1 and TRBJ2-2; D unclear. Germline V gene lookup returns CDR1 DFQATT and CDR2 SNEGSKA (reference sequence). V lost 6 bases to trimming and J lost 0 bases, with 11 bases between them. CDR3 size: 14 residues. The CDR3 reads CSASLIANTGELFF. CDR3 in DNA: TGCAGTGCCAGTCTCATCGCGAACACCGGGGAGCTGTTTTTT.

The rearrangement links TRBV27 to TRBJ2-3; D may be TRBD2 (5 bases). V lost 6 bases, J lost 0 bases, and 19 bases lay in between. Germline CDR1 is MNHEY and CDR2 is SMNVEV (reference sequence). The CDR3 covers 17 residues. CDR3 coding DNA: TGTGCCAGCAGCCGAGGGCGTTTCGGACTCAGCACAGATACGCAGTATTTT. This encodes CASSRGRFGLSTDTQYF.

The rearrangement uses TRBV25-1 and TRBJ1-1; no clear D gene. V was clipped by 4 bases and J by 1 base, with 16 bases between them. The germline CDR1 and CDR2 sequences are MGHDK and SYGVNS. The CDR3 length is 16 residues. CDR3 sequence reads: CASSGSKGAENTEAFF. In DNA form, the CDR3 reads TGTGCCAGCAGTGGATCGAAGGGAGCGGAGAACACTGAAGCTTTCTTT.

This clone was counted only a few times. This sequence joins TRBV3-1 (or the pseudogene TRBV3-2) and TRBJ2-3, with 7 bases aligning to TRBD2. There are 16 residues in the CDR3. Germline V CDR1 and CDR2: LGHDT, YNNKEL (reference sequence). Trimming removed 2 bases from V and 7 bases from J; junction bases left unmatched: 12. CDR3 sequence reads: CASSQSGGGMVNTQYF. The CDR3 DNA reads TGTGCCAGCAGCCAATCGGGCGGGGGTATGGTGAATACGCAGTATTTT.

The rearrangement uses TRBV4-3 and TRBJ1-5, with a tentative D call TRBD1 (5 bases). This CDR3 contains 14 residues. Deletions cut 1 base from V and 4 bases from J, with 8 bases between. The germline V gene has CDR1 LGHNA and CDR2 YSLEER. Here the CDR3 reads CASSQGRENQPQHF. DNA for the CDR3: TGCGCCAGCAGCCAAGGCAGGGAGAATCAGCCCCAGCATTTT.

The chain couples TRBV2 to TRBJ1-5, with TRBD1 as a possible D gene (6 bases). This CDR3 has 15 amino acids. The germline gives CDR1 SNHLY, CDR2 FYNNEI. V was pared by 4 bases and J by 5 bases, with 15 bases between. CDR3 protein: CASSAGGQFYQPQHF. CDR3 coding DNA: TGTGCCAGCAGTGCAGGTGGACAGTTTTATCAGCCCCAGCATTTT. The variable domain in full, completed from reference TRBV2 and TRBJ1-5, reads EPEVTQTPSHQVTQMGQEVILRCVPISNHLYFYWYRQILGQKVEFLVSFYNNEISEKSEIFDDQFSVERPDGSNFTLKIRSTKLEDSAMYFCASSAGGQFYQPQHFGDGTRLSIL.

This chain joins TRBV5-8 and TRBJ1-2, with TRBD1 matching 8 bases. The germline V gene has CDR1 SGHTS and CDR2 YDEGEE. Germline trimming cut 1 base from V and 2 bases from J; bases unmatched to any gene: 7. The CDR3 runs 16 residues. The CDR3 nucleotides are TGTGCCAGCAGCTTGTTTAGGGGACAGGAGAACTATGGCTACACCTTC. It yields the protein CASSLFRGQENYGYTF.